Listed here are 4 T cell receptor beta chains from one sample, sequenced in a study of blood T cell repertoires in COVID-19. Sequencing used immunoSEQ multiplex PCR; TCRdb keeps in-frame clones, though not all of them. The sample has roughly 120,000 clones; less than 80% are singletons. The sequenced material came from peripheral blood. These receptor sequences come from a man between 50 and 59 years old with acute or convalescent COVID-19.

The V gene is TRBV29-1, the J gene TRBJ2-2, with 7 bases aligning to TRBD1. Germline assignment: CDR1 SQVTM and CDR2 ANQGSEA. The CDR3 runs 16 residues. V was clipped by 1 base and J by 2 bases; unmatched bases: 7. The CDR3 is CSVEVGWTGNTGELFF. The DNA of the CDR3 is TGCAGCGTTGAAGTGGGTTGGACAGGTAACACCGGGGAGCTGTTTTTT.

This clone was seen only a few times. V is TRBV5-1 and J is TRBJ2-3, with 7 bases matching TRBD2. This CDR3 contains 15 residues. Trimming cost V 1 base and J 1 base; bases outside gene matches: 3. Germline V CDR1 and CDR2: SGHRS, YFSETQ. The CDR3 DNA is TGCGCCAGCAGCTTGAATGGGGGGGGCACAGATACGCAGTATTTT. Protein sequence: CASSLNGGGTDTQYF.

CDR3 nucleotides: TGTGCCACCAGTGATGGGGGACTAGCGGGAGACGAGCAGTACTTC. It specifies CATSDGGLAGDEQYF. The genes are TRBV24-1 and TRBJ2-7; TRBD2 matches 14 bases. The length of the CDR3 is 15 residues. V lost 3 bases to trimming and J lost 5 bases; unmatched junction nucleotides: 2. The germline CDR1 and CDR2 sequences are KGHDR and SFDVKD.

The rearrangement joins TRBV20-1 to TRBJ2-1; no clear D. Per the germline V gene, CDR1 is DFQATT and CDR2 is SNEGSKA (reference sequence). V was pared by 3 bases and J by 3 bases, with 3 bases between. This CDR3 contains 11 residues. DNA of the CDR3: TGCAGTGCTAGCGTCTACAATGAGCAGTTCTTC. This gives the protein CSASVYNEQFF.